The present T cell receptor (beta chain) was sequenced within a study of spatial heterogeneity in lung cancer. Study-level results: Detection of ubiquitous tumor TCRs in blood was higher at resection than follow-up.

Stated time point: sample taken at primary tumor resection. Looked up from germline, CDR1 is MNHEY and CDR2 is SVGEGT. This CDR3 is built from 18 residues. Trimming left V 5 bases short and J 0 bases short, with 20 bases between. This clonotype was seen ten or more times. Its specificity is not known. TCRdb passed the 5' RACE reads through MiXCR, listing each CDR3 protein once. The table lists more than 65,000 distinct CDR3 sequences, 8% of them singletons, with almost 7% in the top ten. The chain is built from TRBV6-2 or TRBV6-3 and TRBJ1-5; D perhaps matches TRBD1 (6 bases). The clonotype was recovered from a male donor with early-stage non-small cell lung cancer. Source: PBMCs, taken at surgery. The CDR3 DNA reads TGTGCCAGCAGTCAAGACAGGACCCAGGGGAGTAGCAATCAGCCCCAGCATTTT. This sequence encodes CASSQDRTQGSSNQPQHF.